A few counts support the clone carrying this T cell receptor (beta chain). What it binds is unknown. Time point of the sample: patch test 3, about 24 weeks after DPC sensitization. Treatment indicated: therapeutic diphenylcyclopropenone sensitization with weekly scalp DPC. This entry comes from a study of human T cells and chemical hapten exposure. Original handling: Sample TCR counts, which ranged from 23,224 to 690,600, had a median of approximately 100,000. From the RACE reads, TCRdb called clonotypes with MiXCR, one entry per CDR3 protein. The V and J calls were not made by the authors but by TCRdb's processing. The table has roughly 90,000 distinct CDR3 sequences, approximately 10% seen once. The study, taken as a whole, reports: Since the donors had alopecia, their immune response may not be the same as that of healthy people. There were significantly more large CDR3 similarity clusters among expanded TCRs than among controls.

The CDR3 runs to 11 residues. The V end lost 8 bases, the J end lost 3 bases, and 2 bases lay between the germline ends. Germline V CDR1 and CDR2: MDHEN, SYDVKM. The source was whole blood, collected in connection with sensitization to the hapten diphenylcyclopropenone (DPC). The chain recombines TRBV28 with TRBJ2-6; D gene ambiguous. This clonotype was obtained from a woman between 25 and 40 years old with alopecia areata. Some clones in this sample may be carry-over from other donors' samples. The CDR3 loop reads CASLGANVLTF. In DNA, the CDR3 is TGTGCCAGCCTTGGGGCCAACGTCCTGACTTTC.